The 23 T cell receptor beta chains listed next were all sequenced from one sample in a study of immune cell composition in non-small cell lung cancer. The repertoire was sequenced with immunoSEQ multiplex PCR; TCRdb's copy has only in-frame clones and lacks some. Of 2,000 to 2,500 clones in the sample, roughly 72% were seen once. Sequencing was done on a sample of lung tumor tissue. These receptors originate from a human donor with non-small cell lung cancer.

The chain has TRBV2 and TRBJ1-3; D not resolved. CDR1 is SNHLY and CDR2 is FYNNEI in the germline V gene. Trimming stripped 1 base from V and 0 bases from J, with 7 bases between. This CDR3 is built from 15 residues. The CDR3 DNA follows: TGTGCCAGCAGTGAAGGAGTATTCTCTGGAAACACCATATATTTT. Translating it yields CASSEGVFSGNTIYF.

The gene calls are TRBV5-5 and TRBJ2-1; 10 bases line up with TRBD1. The CDR3 runs to 16 residues. The trim removed 4 bases at V and 3 bases at J, leaving 7 bases unmatched. CDR1 is SGHKS and CDR2 is YYEKEE in the germline V gene (reference sequence). The CDR3 coding sequence is TGTGCCAGCAGCGTACCGACAGGGGGCCTCTACAATGAGCAGTTCTTC. Amino acids: CASSVPTGGLYNEQFF.

The chain couples TRBV5-1 to TRBJ2-3; 12 bases line up with TRBD2. The CDR3 spans 17 residues. CDR1 SGHRS and CDR2 YFSETQ come from the germline V gene. V shed 0 bases and J 0 bases; nucleotides not matched to a gene: 2. Here the CDR3 reads CASSLGTSGASTDTQYF. The CDR3 nucleotides are TGCGCCAGCAGCTTGGGGACTAGCGGGGCGAGCACAGATACGCAGTATTTT.

The chain uses TRBV10-3 and TRBJ1-2, with D uncertain. The CDR3 sequence is 13 residues long. Germline values: CDR1 ENHRY, CDR2 SYGVKD. The V end lost 0 bases, the J end lost 4 bases, and 6 bases lay between the germline ends. The CDR3 region is CAISESTFYGYTF. The CDR3 nucleotides read TGTGCCATCAGTGAGTCGACATTCTATGGCTACACCTTC.

The chain is built from TRBV30 and TRBJ2-7, with 9 bases identical to TRBD1. The CDR3 is 15 residues long. V was clipped by 0 bases and J by 1 base; unmatched bases: 4. Germline CDR1 reads GTSNPN; CDR2 reads SVGIG (reference sequence). The CDR3, as DNA: TGTGCCTGGAGTGTACAAGGGACAGGGTCCTACGAGCAGTACTTC. Its translation: CAWSVQGTGSYEQYF.

The chain links TRBV11-2 to TRBJ1-4; D might be TRBD1 (6 bases). This CDR3 has 16 residues. V was shortened by 1 base and J by 4 bases, with 13 bases between the two germline ends. The germline V gene encodes CDR1 SGHAT and CDR2 FQNNGV. The CDR3 bases are TGTGCCAGCAGCTTAGGGGACGGGACAATTAATGAAAAACTGTTTTTT. This gives the protein CASSLGDGTINEKLFF.

This clone was observed a single time. The V and J genes are TRBV5-4 and TRBJ2-5, with 12 bases fitting TRBD2. CDR3 size: 14 residues. The germline V gene has CDR1 SGHNT and CDR2 YYREEE (reference sequence). The junction had 2 bases not matched to a gene; V was cut back by 3 bases and J by 5 bases. The CDR3 sequence is CASSSTSGSETQYF. CDR3 in DNA: TGTGCCAGCAGCTCGACTAGCGGGAGTGAGACCCAGTACTTC.

The chain joins TRBV7-2 to TRBJ2-7; D gene uncertain. Germline-derived CDR1 and CDR2 are SGHTA and FQGNSA. This CDR3 contains 11 residues. Between the trimmed V and J ends, which lost 5 bases and 5 bases, there was a span of 7 bases. The CDR3 DNA is TGTGCCAGCAGCGTGTTCAACGAGCAGTACTTC. It encodes CASSVFNEQYF.

There are a few counts of this clone. The chain employs TRBV2 and TRBJ1-2; TRBD1 matches at 7 bases. The CDR3 covers 12 residues. The V segment lost 4 bases and the J segment 9 bases; nucleotides outside the gene matches: 5. Germline CDR1 reads SNHLY; CDR2 reads FYNNEI. As DNA, the CDR3 is TGTGCCAGCAGTGGGACAGGAGGGAGCTACACCTTC. It specifies CASSGTGGSYTF.

J is TRBJ2-7 and V is TRBV2; TRBD1 matches at 9 bases. The CDR3 extends over 15 amino acids. Germline V gene data show CDR1 as SNHLY and CDR2 as FYNNEI. V lost 8 bases, J lost 1 base, and 9 bases stayed unmatched. The CDR3 DNA follows: TGTGCCAGCGAAAGAACAGGGGGCGGTTCCTACGAGCAGTACTTC. It translates to CASERTGGGSYEQYF. Together with reference TRBV2 and TRBJ2-7, the CDR3 gives the full variable domain: EPEVTQTPSHQVTQMGQEVILRCVPISNHLYFYWYRQILGQKVEFLVSFYNNEISEKSEIFDDQFSVERPDGSNFTLKIRSTKLEDSAMYFCASERTGGGSYEQYFGPGTRLTVT.

This rearrangement joins TRBV11-2 to TRBJ1-5; no firm D call. V lost 7 bases, J lost 2 bases, and 6 bases lay in between. The germline V gene encodes CDR1 SGHAT and CDR2 FQNNGV. CDR3 length: 12 residues. The CDR3: CASNSGNQPQHF. The CDR3 nucleotides read TGTGCCAGCAACAGTGGCAATCAGCCCCAGCATTTT. Complete variable domain (other parts from reference TRBV11-2 and TRBJ1-5): EAGVAQSPRYKIIEKRQSVAFWCNPISGHATLYWYQQILGQGPKLLIQFQNNGVVDDSQLPKDRFSAERLKGVDSTLKIQPAKLEDSAVYLCASNSGNQPQHFGDGTRLSIL.

This chain uses TRBV10-3 with TRBJ2-7; a weak D match, TRBD2 (6 bases). CDR1 and CDR2 (germline): ENHRY, SYGVKD. V lost 10 bases, J lost 0 bases, and 16 bases lay in between. CDR3 length: 14 amino acids. The CDR3, as DNA: TGTGCCACCCGGGAGACCGGGAGCTCCTACGAGCAGTACTTC. This translates into CATRETGSSYEQYF.

This clone turned up a few times. The chain links TRBV27 to TRBJ1-5; maybe TRBD1 (5 bases). V lost 2 bases and J lost 2, with 10 bases in between. Germline-derived CDR1 and CDR2 are MNHEY and SMNVEV (reference sequence). The CDR3 is 15 residues long. The CDR3 reads CASSLGAAGNQPQHF. The CDR3 nucleotides are TGTGCCAGCAGTTTAGGGGCGGCAGGCAATCAGCCCCAGCATTTT.

This sequence joins TRBV30 and TRBJ1-2; D remains unclear. This CDR3 is 13 amino acids long. The germline V and J ends were trimmed by 4 bases and 8 bases, with 17 bases remaining between them. Germline V lookup: CDR1 GTSNPN, CDR2 SVGIG (reference sequence). In DNA form, the CDR3 reads TGTGCCTGGATTATGCGGGGATACGGGGGCTACACCTTC. The encoded protein is CAWIMRGYGGYTF.

This clone is termed large. This chain links TRBV18 with TRBJ2-5, with D unresolved. CDR1 and CDR2 from the germline V gene are KGHSH and LQKENI. The CDR3 has 14 amino acids. Deletions cut 3 bases from V and 0 bases from J, with 8 bases between. The CDR3 nucleotides are TGTGCCAGCTCACCTCGCCAGTACCAAGAGACCCAGTACTTC. Protein: CASSPRQYQETQYF.

This chain connects TRBV6-5 to TRBJ1-2; possible D gene TRBD1, 5 bases. Germline V CDR1 and CDR2: MNHEY, SVGAGI. V lost 5 bases to trimming and J lost 4 bases, with 11 bases between them. The CDR3 length is 13 residues. CDR3 protein: CASSADSRYGYTF. DNA of the CDR3: TGTGCCAGCAGTGCCGACAGCCGCTATGGCTACACCTTC.

The CDR3 sequence is CASSAGRGNTIYF. CDR3 DNA sequence: TGTGCCAGCAGCGCAGGGCGGGGAAACACCATATATTTT. The genes are TRBV9 and TRBJ1-3; maybe TRBD1 (5 bases). CDR3 length equals 13 residues. Germline CDR1 SGDLS, CDR2 YYNGEE. Trimming left V 3 bases short and J 4 bases short, with 8 bases between.

This rearrangement joins TRBV27 to TRBJ1-1, with D possibly being TRBD1 (6 bases). The germline V and J ends were trimmed by 6 bases and 5 bases, with 13 bases remaining between them. Looked up from germline, CDR1 is MNHEY and CDR2 is SMNVEV (reference sequence). This CDR3 is 13 amino acids long. The chain's CDR3 is CASSQQGRTEAFF. In DNA form, the CDR3 reads TGTGCCAGCAGCCAACAGGGACGGACTGAAGCTTTCTTT.

The gene calls are TRBV6-1 and TRBJ2-1; D possibly corresponds to TRBD2 (5 bases). Trimming took off 5 bases at V and 6 bases at J, with 8 bases between the two ends. Germline V gene data show CDR1 as MNHNS and CDR2 as SASEGT. The CDR3 runs to 12 residues. CDR3 bases: TGTGCCAGCAGTCCCGGGATCAATGAGCAGTTCTTC. It encodes CASSPGINEQFF.

This clone was recorded once. The chain combines TRBV7-2 with TRBJ1-2, with D uncertain. Deletions cut 1 base from V and 0 bases from J, with 9 bases between. From germline, CDR1 is SGHTA and CDR2 FQGNSA. The CDR3 consists of 15 residues. CDR3 sequence: CASSLGGSANYGYTF. CDR3 bases: TGTGCCAGCAGCTTAGGAGGGTCCGCTAACTATGGCTACACCTTC.

The V call is TRBV28, the J call TRBJ2-2, with 8 bases aligning to TRBD2. From germline, CDR1 is MDHEN and CDR2 SYDVKM. The CDR3 length is 14 residues. V was clipped by 8 bases and J by 6 bases; unmatched bases: 8. The CDR3, as DNA: TGTGCCAGCTTTAAAGCGGGAGCCCCCGGGGAGCTGTTTTTT. This codes for CASFKAGAPGELFF.

The rearrangement joins TRBV25-1 to TRBJ1-3; no clear D. The CDR3 is made up of 12 amino acids. The germline CDR1 and CDR2 sequences are MGHDK and SYGVNS. Trimming cost V 4 bases and J 2 bases, with 3 bases left between them. DNA of the CDR3: TGTGCCAGCAGTGCGGCTGGAAACACCATATATTTT. This sequence encodes CASSAAGNTIYF.

This clone showed up just a few times. The chain couples TRBV15 to TRBJ2-7, with D perhaps TRBD1 (6 bases). V lost 5 bases and J 0 bases, leaving 8 bases between the germline ends. This CDR3 has 13 amino acids. Germline assignment: CDR1 LNHNV and CDR2 YYDKDF (reference sequence). CDR3 in DNA: TGTGCCACCAGCCCAGGGGACTCCTACGAGCAGTACTTC. Amino acid sequence: CATSPGDSYEQYF.